What follows are 21 T cell receptor beta chains derived from one specimen sequenced in a study of Tregs in tolerant kidney transplant recipients. Profiled with immunoSEQ multiplex PCR; TCRdb holds only in-frame clones, not every one. The ten most abundant clones cover about 3.3% of a sample with about 15,000 clones. Recipients received nonmyeloablative bone marrow transplants from related graft donors, with transient mixed chimerism. Sample: CD4+ T cells from blood (PBMCs), taken 12 months after the transplant. Receptors originate from a human patient who received a combined kidney and bone marrow transplant. The graft donor may have given rise to some T cells.

To note about this clone: The read falls 3 residues short of the CDR3 end, and the missing part is taken from the germline J gene. The J gene is TRBJ1-1, the V gene TRBV30; 10 bases agree with TRBD1. The length of the CDR3 is 14 residues. Germline CDR1 GTSNPN, CDR2 SVGIG (reference sequence). Losses at the gene ends were 4 bases for V and 5 bases for J; bases not matched to a gene: 7. The sequenced CDR3 bases are TGTGCCTGGATCCCGGGACAGGGGCGGACTGAA. Residues: CAWIPGQGRTE. The complete CDR3 sequence is CAWIPGQGRTEAFF.

This CDR3 is CASSVGTSGPTDTQYF. The DNA read from the CDR3 is TGCGCCAGCAGCGTCGGGACTAGCGGGCCCACAGATACG. V gene TRBV5-1 combines with J gene TRBJ2-3; 12 positions match TRBD2. The read terminates 3 residues ahead of where the CDR3 ends, so the germline J gene completes it. There are 16 residues in the CDR3. The J segment lost 2 bases and the V segment lost 4 bases, leaving 5 bases of the junction unmatched. The germline gives CDR1 SGHRS, CDR2 YFSETQ.

Comments on this clone: The CDR3 is cut off 3 residues early in the read; its end comes from the germline J gene. This chain joins TRBV6-4 and TRBJ1-1; 9 bases agree with TRBD1. V was clipped by 1 base and J by 4 bases; unmatched bases: 10. This CDR3 has 17 amino acids. Germline values: CDR1 MRHNA, CDR2 SNTAGT. CDR3 residues: CASSDLVGTGFRTEAFF. The part of the CDR3 DNA that was read is TGTGCCAGCAGTGACTTAGTTGGGACAGGGTTTCGCACTGAA.

With regard to this clone: Read sequence stops 3 residues before the CDR3 end, and the germline J gene provides the missing end. This chain uses TRBV5-1 with TRBJ2-3; 13 positions match TRBD2. Per germline, CDR1 SGHRS and CDR2 YFSETQ. This CDR3 is 16 amino acids long. Trimming at V came to 0 bases and at J to 8 bases, leaving 6 bases not matched to a gene. The part of the CDR3 DNA that was read is TGCGCCAGCAGCTTGGACGCGGGACTAGCGGGACCTACG. Encoded protein: CASSLDAGLAGPT. In full, the CDR3 is CASSLDAGLAGPTQYF. Based on the CDR3 plus reference TRBV5-1 and TRBJ2-3, the full variable domain is KAGVTQTPRYLIKTRGQQVTLSCSPISGHRSVSWYQQTPGQGLQFLFEYFSETQRNKGNFPGRFSGRQFSNSRSEMNVSTLELGDSALYLCASSLDAGLAGPTQYFGPGTRLTVL.

A note on this clone: Read sequence stops 3 residues before the CDR3 end, and the germline J gene provides the missing end. The chain is built from TRBV5-1 and TRBJ2-3; 9 bases align to TRBD2. Germline V lookup: CDR1 SGHRS, CDR2 YFSETQ. The junction had 23 bases not matched to a gene; V was cut back by 4 bases and J by 2 bases. This CDR3 contains 21 residues. The part of the CDR3 DNA that was read is TGCGCCAGCAGCCTGGGACTAGCCGTGGGGGATCCAACAGGAACCACAGATACG. This encodes CASSLGLAVGDPTGTTDT. The whole CDR3 reads CASSLGLAVGDPTGTTDTQYF.

Turning to this clone: One end of the junction fails to match germline, which may point to a read error. With the read ending 3 residues before the CDR3 end, the germline J gene is used to fill in that end. This CDR3 is also generated by other DNA sequences in the sample. The V gene is TRBV5-1, the J gene TRBJ1-1; no clear D gene. Per germline, CDR1 SGHRS and CDR2 YFSETQ. CDR3 length equals 13 residues. The part of the CDR3 DNA that was read is TGTGCCAGCAGCTTGGAAATAGCCACTGAA. Its protein product is CASSLEIATE. The entire CDR3 is CASSLEIATEAFF.

Notes on this clone: The read ends 3 residues shy of where the CDR3 ends; the end is completed using the germline J gene. The chain combines TRBV11-3 with TRBJ2-7; TRBD1 might be the D (6 bases). This CDR3 contains 13 residues. Germline CDR1 and CDR2: SGHNT and YENEEA. Trimming cost V 6 bases and J 6 bases, with 15 bases left between them. This CDR3 is CASSPGPRGEQYF. The part of the CDR3 DNA that was read is TGTGCCAGCAGTCCGGGACCCAGGGGCGAG.

CDR3 DNA (partial): TGTGCCAGCAGCTTAGAACAGCATTACGGGGAG. This encodes CASSLEQHYGE. The whole CDR3 protein reads CASSLEQHYGELFF. The J gene is TRBJ2-2, the V gene TRBV7-7; no clear D gene. Coverage ceases 3 residues before the CDR3 finishes, and the germline J gene fills in the end. The CDR3 length is 14 residues. Germline lookup yields CDR1 SSHAT and CDR2 FNYEAQ (reference sequence). V was clipped by 1 base and J by 7 bases, with 10 bases between them.

As for this clone: The read ends 3 residues early relative to the CDR3; the germline J gene fills the gap. The chain has TRBV18 and TRBJ2-3; the match to TRBD2 covers 11 bases. With V trimmed by 1 base and J by 7 bases, 13 bases remained unmatched. The germline gives CDR1 KGHSH, CDR2 LQKENI. The CDR3 sequence is 18 residues long. Partial CDR3 DNA: TGTGCCAGCTCACCACAAACTAGCGGGAGTTCGACCACTAATACG. Residues: CASSPQTSGSSTTNT. The CDR3 in full is CASSPQTSGSSTTNTQYF.

As regards this clone: The read stops 3 residues short of the end of the CDR3; the missing end is completed from the germline J gene. The chain links TRBV4-2 to TRBJ2-2; possibly TRBD1 for D (6 bases). Trimming removed 4 bases at V and 0 bases at J, with 12 bases between. CDR1 LGHNA and CDR2 YNFKEQ come from the germline V gene. The CDR3 totals 16 residues. The covered CDR3 bases are TGTGCCAGCAGCCCAGGGGTTGCGTCGAACACCGGGGAG. It encodes CASSPGVASNTGE. The full CDR3 reads CASSPGVASNTGELFF.

Turning to this clone: A junction boundary mismatches the germline segment, possibly from a read error. The sequenced fragment ends 3 residues before the CDR3 boundary, so the rest is inferred from the germline J gene. V is TRBV7-7 and J is TRBJ2-5, with TRBD1 identical over 8 bases. Looked up from germline, CDR1 is SSHAT and CDR2 is FNYEAQ (reference sequence). This CDR3 spans 15 amino acids. The part of the CDR3 DNA that was read is TGTGCTAGCAGCCCAGGGACAGGAATTCAAGAGACC. It yields the protein CASSPGTGIQET. The CDR3 in full is CASSPGTGIQETQYF.

Comments on this clone: The sequenced fragment ends 3 residues before the CDR3 boundary, so the rest is inferred from the germline J gene. This chain connects TRBV11-2 to TRBJ2-1; D ambiguous. V was trimmed by 5 bases and J by 7 bases, leaving 9 bases between them. The CDR3 totals 12 residues. Per germline, CDR1 SGHAT and CDR2 FQNNGV. The CDR3 spells CASSHERNEQFF. The covered CDR3 bases are TGTGCCAGCAGCCACGAAAGGAATGAG.

Notes on this clone: The missing CDR3 end, 3 residues past where the read stops, is filled in from the germline J gene. V is TRBV20-1 and J is TRBJ1-2; D not certain. The ends were cut back, 5 bases at V and 4 bases at J, with 11 bases in the middle. The CDR3 runs to 12 residues. CDR1 is DFQATT, CDR2 SNEGSKA, per germline (reference sequence). This CDR3 reads CSAGQASYGYTF. CDR3 DNA (partial): TGCAGTGCTGGCCAGGCCTCCTATGGC.

To note about this clone: Sequencing ends 3 residues short of the CDR3 end; the germline J gene provides the rest. The genes are TRBV2 and TRBJ2-4, with TRBD1 matching 7 bases. Germline V gene data show CDR1 as SNHLY and CDR2 as FYNNEI. This CDR3 is 14 amino acids long. V dropped 4 bases and J dropped 8; count of bases not matched to a gene: 8. The CDR3 protein is CASSGQGQWDIQYF. The CDR3 bases that were read are TGTGCCAGCAGTGGACAGGGTCAATGGGACATT. Complete variable domain (other parts from reference TRBV2 and TRBJ2-4): EPEVTQTPSHQVTQMGQEVILRCVPISNHLYFYWYRQILGQKVEFLVSFYNNEISEKSEIFDDQFSVERPDGSNFTLKIRSTKLEDSAMYFCASSGQGQWDIQYFGAGTRLSVL.

Comments on this clone: With the read ending 3 residues before the CDR3 end, the germline J gene is used to fill in that end. The chain combines TRBV7-8 with TRBJ2-2; no definite D call. With 4 bases removed from V and 1 base from J, the gap between germline ends came to 4 bases. CDR1 SGHVS and CDR2 FQNEAQ come from the germline V gene. CDR3 length equals 13 residues. The DNA read from the CDR3 is TGTGCCAGCAGCTCCTGGAACACCGGGGAG. Its protein product is CASSSWNTGE. The entire CDR3 protein reads CASSSWNTGELFF.

Points on this clone: The read gets to within 3 residues of the CDR3 end, and the germline J gene fills in the rest. The genes are TRBV28 and TRBJ2-7, with no clear D. The length of the CDR3 is 14 residues. The ends were cut back, 7 bases at V and 5 bases at J, with 18 bases in the middle. The germline CDR1 and CDR2 sequences are MDHEN and SYDVKM. Partial CDR3 DNA: TGTGCCAGCATTCCTGACCTAGTAAGCCACGAG. It codes for CASIPDLVSHE. The CDR3 in its entirety is CASIPDLVSHEQYF.

Of note for this clone: The CDR3 is cut off 3 residues early in the read; its end comes from the germline J gene. The V call is TRBV7-3, the J call TRBJ2-1; 14 nucleotides agree with TRBD2. This CDR3 has 15 amino acids. Looked up from germline, CDR1 is SGHTA and CDR2 is FQGTGA. V trimming: 3 bases; J trimming: 7 bases; junction bases outside the gene matches: 2. CDR3 region: CASSLGLAGVNEQFF. The CDR3 DNA, read in part, is TGTGCCAGCAGCTTGGGACTAGCGGGAGTTAATGAG. Together with reference TRBV7-3 and TRBJ2-1, the CDR3 gives the full variable domain: GAGVSQTPSNKVTEKGKYVELRCDPISGHTALYWYRQSLGQGPEFLIYFQGTGAADDSGLPNDRFFAVRPEGSVSTLKIQRTERGDSAVYLCASSLGLAGVNEQFFGPGTRLTVL.

With regard to this clone: Read sequence stops 3 residues before the CDR3 end, and the germline J gene provides the missing end. The chain links TRBV12-3 or TRBV12-4 to TRBJ2-1; 15 nucleotides agree with TRBD2. With 6 bases clipped from V and 8 bases from J, the junction kept 5 bases outside the gene matches. The CDR3 loop spans 15 amino acids. CDR3 bases read: TGTGCCAGCAGCACCGGGACTAGCGGGAGGTATGAG. This gives the protein CASSTGTSGRYE. The whole CDR3 is CASSTGTSGRYEQFF.

On this clone itself: Read sequence stops 3 residues before the CDR3 end, and the germline J gene provides the missing end. The chain has TRBV7-9 and TRBJ2-3, with D unresolved. The CDR3 length is 14 residues. Trimming shortened V by 2 bases and J by 8 bases, and 14 bases separated the two germline ends. Germline V gives CDR1 SEHNR, CDR2 FQNEAQ (reference sequence). Partial CDR3 DNA: TGTGCCAGCAGCTTACGGCGGTTCGGCGGTACG. It translates to CASSLRRFGGT. The whole CDR3 protein is CASSLRRFGGTQYF.

On this clone itself: The CDR3 end lies 3 residues beyond the end of the read and is filled in from the germline J gene. This chain links TRBV5-4 with TRBJ2-5; no firm D call. The germline V gene has CDR1 SGHNT and CDR2 YYREEE (reference sequence). V lost 2 bases and J 7 bases, leaving 9 bases between the germline ends. The CDR3 has 12 residues. CDR3 DNA, as far as it was read: TGTGCCAGCAGCTTACGGGTGGGGACC. Translating it yields CASSLRVGT. The CDR3, in full, reads CASSLRVGTQYF.

As regards this clone: Read data end 3 residues before the CDR3 end; the end is taken from the germline J gene. V gene TRBV5-1 combines with J gene TRBJ2-1; 11 nucleotides match TRBD2. Trimming cost V 5 bases and J 7 bases; bases outside gene matches: 5. Germline CDR1 SGHRS, CDR2 YFSETQ. This CDR3 is built from 14 residues. The part of the CDR3 DNA that was read is TGCGCCAGCAGACTAGCGGGAGTAGATAATGAG. Translated, it gives CASRLAGVDNE. The entire CDR3 reads CASRLAGVDNEQFF.